This T cell receptor beta chain was obtained from a study of blood T cell repertoires in COVID-19. Whole-study context: Both acute and convalescent COVID-19 samples were obtained from the United States, Italy and Spain. T cells, B-cell-depleted T cells, or PBMCs supplied cDNA or gDNA.

Seattle researchers signed up patients amid active infection and tracked them longitudinally. CDR1 is LNHDA and CDR2 is SQIVND in the germline V gene (reference sequence). The CDR3 contains 14 residues. With 5 bases clipped from V and 5 bases from J, the junction kept 8 bases outside the gene matches. In the original analysis: Estimates of nucleated cell counts were drawn from the amplification of reference gene primers. Profiled with immunoSEQ multiplex PCR; TCRdb holds only in-frame clones, not every one. The DNA was the basis for D and trimming; V, J and clone size are from that table. Of 200,000 to 250,000 clones listed, about nine tenths are singletons.

V is TRBV19 and J is TRBJ2-7, with 8 bases aligning to TRBD1. The clonotype was recovered from a man younger than 45 with COVID-19, enrolled during active disease. The sample consisted of peripheral blood. The CDR3 loop reads CASSSPGTGDEQYF. CDR3 in DNA: TGTGCCAGTAGTTCCCCCGGGACAGGCGACGAGCAGTACTTC.